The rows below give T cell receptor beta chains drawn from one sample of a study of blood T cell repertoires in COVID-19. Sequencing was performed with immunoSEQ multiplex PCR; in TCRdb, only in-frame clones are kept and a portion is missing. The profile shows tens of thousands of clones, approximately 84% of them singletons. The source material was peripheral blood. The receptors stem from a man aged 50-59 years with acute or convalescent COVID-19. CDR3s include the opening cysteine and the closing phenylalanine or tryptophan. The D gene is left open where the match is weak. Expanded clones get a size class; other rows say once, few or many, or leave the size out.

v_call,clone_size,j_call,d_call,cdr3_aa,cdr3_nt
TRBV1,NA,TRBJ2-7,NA,CTSSQEYRAAYEQYF,TGCACCAGCAGCCAAGAATACAGGGCAGCCTACGAGCAGTACTTC
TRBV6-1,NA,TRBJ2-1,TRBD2,CASSEQSGTPGLAVTYNEQFF,TGTGCCAGCAGTGAACAGAGCGGAACCCCTGGACTAGCGGTAACCTACAATGAGCAGTTCTTC
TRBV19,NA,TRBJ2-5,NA,CASAQGKGETQYF,TGTGCCAGCGCCCAGGGGAAGGGCGAGACCCAGTACTTC
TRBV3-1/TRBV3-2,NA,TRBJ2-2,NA,CASSHINQASNTGELFF,TGTGCCAGCAGCCATATTAATCAGGCCTCGAACACCGGGGAGCTGTTTTTT
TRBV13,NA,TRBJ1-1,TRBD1,CASSSRTGKNTEAFF,TGTGCCAGCAGCTCTCGGACAGGGAAGAACACTGAAGCTTTCTTT
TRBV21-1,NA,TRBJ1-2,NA,CASSKERLAATPLRDGYTF,TGTGCCAGCAGCAAAGAGAGGTTGGCGGCAACCCCCCTTCGGGATGGCTACACCTTC
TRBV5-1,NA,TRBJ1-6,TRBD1,CASSLDRGFGSPLHF,TGCGCCAGCAGCTTGGACAGGGGTTTTGGCTCACCCCTCCACTTT
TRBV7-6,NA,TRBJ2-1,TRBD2,CASSLEGLAYANNEQFF,TGTGCCAGCAGCTTAGAGGGACTAGCCTACGCAAACAATGAGCAGTTCTTC
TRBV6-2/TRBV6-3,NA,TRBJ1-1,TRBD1,CASRPSGQRPPFMNTEAFF,TGTGCCAGCAGACCTTCGGGACAGAGGCCACCTTTTATGAACACTGAAGCTTTCTTT
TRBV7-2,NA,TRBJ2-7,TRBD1,CASSSRQGVNEQYF,TGTGCCAGCAGCTCCCGACAGGGGGTCAACGAGCAGTACTTC
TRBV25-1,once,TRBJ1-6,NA,CASSPHRENSPLHF,TGTGCCAGCAGCCCCCACAGGGAGAATTCACCCCTCCACTTT
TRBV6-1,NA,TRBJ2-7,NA,CASSEIPSGEQYF,TGTGCCAGCAGTGAAATTCCTTCGGGCGAGCAGTACTTC
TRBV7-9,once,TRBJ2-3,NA,CAVLRTTDTQYF,TGTGCCGTGCTAAGAACCACAGATACGCAGTATTTT
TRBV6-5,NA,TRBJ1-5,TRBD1,CASSPGTGGRQPQHF,TGTGCCAGCAGTCCCGGGACAGGGGGGCGTCAGCCCCAGCATTTT
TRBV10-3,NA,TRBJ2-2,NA,CAISEGDWSGELFF,TGTGCCATCAGTGAGGGGGACTGGTCCGGGGAGCTGTTTTTT
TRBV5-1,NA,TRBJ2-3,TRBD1,CASSLDRGRTDTQYF,TGCGCCAGCAGCTTGGACAGGGGACGCACAGATACGCAGTATTTT
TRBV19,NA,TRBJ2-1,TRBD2,CACRGLAGVSYNEQFF,TGTGCCTGCAGGGGACTAGCGGGAGTATCATACAATGAGCAGTTCTTC
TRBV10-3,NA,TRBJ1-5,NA,CAISNSGREQPQHF,TGTGCCATCAGTAATAGCGGGCGGGAACAGCCCCAGCATTTT
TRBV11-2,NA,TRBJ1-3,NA,CASSPQVSSGNTIYF,TGTGCCAGCAGCCCACAGGTTAGCTCTGGAAACACCATATATTTT
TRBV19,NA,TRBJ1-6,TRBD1,CASTPTGGRTSPLHF,TGTGCCAGTACCCCGACAGGGGGCCGGACTTCTCCCCTCCACTTT
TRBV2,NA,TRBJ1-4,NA,CASREMTGWTNEKLFF,TGTGCCAGCAGGGAAATGACAGGTTGGACTAATGAAAAACTGTTTTTT
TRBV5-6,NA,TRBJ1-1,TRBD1,CASSFRTGNTEAFF,TGTGCCAGCAGCTTCCGGACAGGGAACACTGAAGCTTTCTTT
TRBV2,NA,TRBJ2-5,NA,CASSEQGTQETQYF,TGTGCCAGCAGTGAACAGGGAACCCAAGAGACCCAGTACTTC